This T cell receptor beta chain was observed in a study of blood T cell repertoires in COVID-19. Study in general: PBMCs, B-cell-depleted T cells, or T cells were the source of the cDNA or gDNA that made up the material.

Authors' data handling: Reference gene primer amplification gave nucleated cell count estimates. TCRdb's table, derived via immunoSEQ multiplex PCR, lists solely in-frame clones and lacks some. That table furnishes V, J and clone size, whereas the DNA furnished D and trimming. This table holds 130,000 to 150,000 clones, 81% found once. CDR1 MNHEY and CDR2 SMNVEV come from the germline V gene (reference sequence). The germline V and J ends were trimmed by 5 bases and 9 bases, with 17 bases remaining between them. The CDR3 is 15 amino acids. Input material: peripheral blood. The chain employs TRBV27 and TRBJ2-6; D is ambiguous. This TCR was recovered from a human donor in a cohort sampled during active COVID-19. CDR3 bases: TGTGCCAGCAGTGAACCAGGTCTGGGTGGCAACGTCCTGACTTTC. Translated, it gives CASSEPGLGGNVLTF.